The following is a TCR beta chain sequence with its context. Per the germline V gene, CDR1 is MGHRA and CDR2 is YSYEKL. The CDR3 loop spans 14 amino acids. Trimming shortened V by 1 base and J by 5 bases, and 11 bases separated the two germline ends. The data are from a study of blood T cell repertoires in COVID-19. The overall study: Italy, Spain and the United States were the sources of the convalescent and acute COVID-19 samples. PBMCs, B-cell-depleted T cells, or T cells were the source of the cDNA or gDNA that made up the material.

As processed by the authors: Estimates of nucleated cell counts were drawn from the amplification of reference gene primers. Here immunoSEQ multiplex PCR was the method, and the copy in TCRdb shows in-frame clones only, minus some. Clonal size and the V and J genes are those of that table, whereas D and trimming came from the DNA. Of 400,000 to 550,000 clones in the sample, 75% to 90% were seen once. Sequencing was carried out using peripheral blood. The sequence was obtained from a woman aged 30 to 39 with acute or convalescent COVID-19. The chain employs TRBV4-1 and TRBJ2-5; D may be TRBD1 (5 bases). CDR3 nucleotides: TGCGCCAGCAGCCAAGTTAAGGGGTTGGAGACCCAGTACTTC. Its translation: CASSQVKGLETQYF.